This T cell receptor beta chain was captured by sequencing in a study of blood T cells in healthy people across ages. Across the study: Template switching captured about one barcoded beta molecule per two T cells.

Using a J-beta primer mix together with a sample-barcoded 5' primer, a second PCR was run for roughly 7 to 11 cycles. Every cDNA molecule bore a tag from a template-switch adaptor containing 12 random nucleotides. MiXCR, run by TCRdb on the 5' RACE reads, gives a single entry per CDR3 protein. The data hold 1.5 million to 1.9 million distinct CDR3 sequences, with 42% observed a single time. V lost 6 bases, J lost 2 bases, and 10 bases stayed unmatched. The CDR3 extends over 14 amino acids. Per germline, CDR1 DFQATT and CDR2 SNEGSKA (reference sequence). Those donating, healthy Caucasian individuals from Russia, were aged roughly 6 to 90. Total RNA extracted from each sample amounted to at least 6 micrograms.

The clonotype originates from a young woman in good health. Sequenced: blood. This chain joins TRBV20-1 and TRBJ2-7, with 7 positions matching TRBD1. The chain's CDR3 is CSARWDRDPYEQYF. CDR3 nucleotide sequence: TGCAGTGCAAGGTGGGACAGAGACCCCTACGAGCAGTACTTC.